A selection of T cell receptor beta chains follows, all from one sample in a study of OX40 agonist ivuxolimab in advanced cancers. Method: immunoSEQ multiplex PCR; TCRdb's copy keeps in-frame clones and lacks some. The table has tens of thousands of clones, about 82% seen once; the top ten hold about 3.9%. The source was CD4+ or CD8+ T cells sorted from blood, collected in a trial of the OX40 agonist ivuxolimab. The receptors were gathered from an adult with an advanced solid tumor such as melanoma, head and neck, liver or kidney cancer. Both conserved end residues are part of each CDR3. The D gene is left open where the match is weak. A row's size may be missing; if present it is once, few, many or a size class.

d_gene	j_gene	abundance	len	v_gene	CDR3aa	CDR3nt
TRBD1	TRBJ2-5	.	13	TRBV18	CASSLTGGQTQYF	TGTGCCAGCTCACTGACAGGGGGGCAGACCCAGTACTTC
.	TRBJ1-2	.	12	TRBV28	CASSLPGDGYTF	TGTGCCAGCAGTTTACCAGGGGACGGCTACACCTTC
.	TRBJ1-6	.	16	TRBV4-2	CASAGQGSAGNSPLHF	TGTGCCAGCGCAGGGCAGGGTTCGGCCGGGAATTCACCCCTCCACTTT
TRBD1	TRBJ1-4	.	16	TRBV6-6	CASSYGQGSGNEKLFF	TGTGCCAGCAGTTACGGACAGGGCAGCGGGAATGAAAAACTGTTTTTT
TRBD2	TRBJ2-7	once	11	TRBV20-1	CSVVGGALQYF	TGCAGTGTTGTGGGAGGGGCCTTGCAGTACTTC
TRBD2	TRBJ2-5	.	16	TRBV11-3	CASSPGTSGGPETQYF	TGTGCCAGCAGCCCCGGGACTAGCGGGGGCCCAGAGACCCAGTACTTC
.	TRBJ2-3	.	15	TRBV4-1	CASSQEAAEEGTQYF	TGCGCCAGCAGCCAAGAGGCGGCGGAGGAAGGCACGCAGTATTTT
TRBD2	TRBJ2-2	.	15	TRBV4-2	CASTPGGGPTGELFF	TGTGCCAGCACTCCAGGCGGGGGGCCCACCGGGGAGCTGTTTTTT
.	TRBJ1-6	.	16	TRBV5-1	CASSLGAAFYNSPLHF	TGCGCCAGCAGCTTGGGGGCAGCCTTTTATAATTCACCCCTCCACTTT
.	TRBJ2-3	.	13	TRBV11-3	CATRRAFGDTQYF	TGTGCCACCCGGCGGGCCTTCGGAGATACGCAGTATTTT
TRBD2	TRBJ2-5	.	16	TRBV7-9	CASSRLGLAGGETQYF	TGTGCCAGCAGCCGATTGGGACTAGCGGGGGGGGAGACCCAGTACTTC
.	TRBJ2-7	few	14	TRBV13	CASSSGRLSYEQYF	TGTGCCAGCAGCTCGGGACGGCTTTCCTACGAGCAGTACTTC
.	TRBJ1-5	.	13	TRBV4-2	CASSQDREQPQHF	TGTGCCAGCAGCCAAGACCGAGAGCAGCCCCAGCATTTT
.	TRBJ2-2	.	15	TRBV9	CASSAGNSYTGELFF	TGTGCCAGCAGCGCGGGGAACAGCTACACCGGGGAGCTGTTTTTT
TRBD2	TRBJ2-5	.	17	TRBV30	CAWSGGTSGALQETQYF	TGTGCCTGGAGTGGGGGGACTAGCGGGGCCCTCCAAGAGACCCAGTACTTC
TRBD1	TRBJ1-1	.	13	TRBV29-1	CSAAQGATTEAFF	TGCAGCGCTGCACAGGGGGCGACCACTGAAGCTTTCTTT
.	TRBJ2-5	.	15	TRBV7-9	CASSLSRGPRETQYF	TGTGCCAGCAGCTTATCTCGCGGGCCGCGGGAGACCCAGTACTTC
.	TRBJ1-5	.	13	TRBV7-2	CASSLGHRQPQHF	TGTGCCAGCAGCTTAGGTCATAGGCAGCCCCAGCATTTT
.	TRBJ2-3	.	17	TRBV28	CASSLFVGDTSTDTQYF	TGTGCCAGCAGTTTATTCGTTGGGGACACCAGCACAGATACGCAGTATTTT
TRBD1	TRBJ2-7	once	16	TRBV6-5	CASSYSGQGPGYEQYF	TGTGCCAGCAGTTACTCGGGACAGGGTCCCGGCTACGAGCAGTACTTC
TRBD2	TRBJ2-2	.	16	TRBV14	CASSPLLAVNTGELFF	TGTGCCAGCAGCCCCCTTCTAGCGGTGAACACCGGGGAGCTGTTTTTT
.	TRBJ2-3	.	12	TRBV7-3	CASSHDTDTQYF	TGTGCCAGCAGTCACGACACAGATACGCAGTATTTT